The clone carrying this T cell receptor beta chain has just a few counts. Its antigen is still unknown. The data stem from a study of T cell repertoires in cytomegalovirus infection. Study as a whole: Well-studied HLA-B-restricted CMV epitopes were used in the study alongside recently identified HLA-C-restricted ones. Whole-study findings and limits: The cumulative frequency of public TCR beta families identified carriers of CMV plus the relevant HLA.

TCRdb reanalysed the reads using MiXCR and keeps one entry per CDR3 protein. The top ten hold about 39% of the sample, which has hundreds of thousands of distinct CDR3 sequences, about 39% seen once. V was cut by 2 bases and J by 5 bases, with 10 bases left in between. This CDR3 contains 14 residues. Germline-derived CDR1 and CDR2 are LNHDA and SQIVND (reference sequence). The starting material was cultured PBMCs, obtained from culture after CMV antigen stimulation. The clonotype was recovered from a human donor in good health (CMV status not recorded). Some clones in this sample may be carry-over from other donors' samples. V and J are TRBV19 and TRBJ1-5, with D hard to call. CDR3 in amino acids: CASSIRQKDQPQHF. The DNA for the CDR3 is TGTGCCAGTAGTATACGGCAGAAGGATCAGCCCCAGCATTTT. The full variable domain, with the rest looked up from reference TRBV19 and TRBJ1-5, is DGGITQSPKYLFRKEGQNVTLSCEQNLNHDAMYWYRQDPGQGLRLIYYSQIVNDFQKGDIAEGYSVSREKKESFPLTVTSAQKNPTAFYLCASSIRQKDQPQHFGDGTRLSIL.